The clone carrying this TCR beta chain was seen only once. Its antigen is not identified. These data belong to a study of cytomegalovirus exposure and HLA in healthy donors. General observations from the study: A later examination showed that TCR association rates differed by HLA locus, with DRB1 most and HLA-C fewest. Across donors, presence/absence analyses took sequencing depth to be roughly uniform.

Germline V gives CDR1 LNHDA, CDR2 SQIVND (reference sequence). The CDR3 runs to 13 residues. The V end was cut by 7 bases, the J end by 1 base, with 9 bases between. The primer mix had 60 Vbeta and 13 Jbeta primers. TCRdb's table, derived via immunoSEQ multiplex PCR, lists solely in-frame clones and lacks some. The sample lists about 160,000 clones, 65% to 85% occurring once. The sample taken for sequencing was PBMCs. The genes are TRBV19 and TRBJ2-3; D is possibly TRBD1 (6 bases). The clonotype originates from a woman aged 18 to 35 in good health and CMV-seronegative. CDR3 in amino acids: CASKQGRTDTQYF. The DNA for the CDR3 is TGTGCCAGTAAACAGGGACGCACAGATACGCAGTATTTT.